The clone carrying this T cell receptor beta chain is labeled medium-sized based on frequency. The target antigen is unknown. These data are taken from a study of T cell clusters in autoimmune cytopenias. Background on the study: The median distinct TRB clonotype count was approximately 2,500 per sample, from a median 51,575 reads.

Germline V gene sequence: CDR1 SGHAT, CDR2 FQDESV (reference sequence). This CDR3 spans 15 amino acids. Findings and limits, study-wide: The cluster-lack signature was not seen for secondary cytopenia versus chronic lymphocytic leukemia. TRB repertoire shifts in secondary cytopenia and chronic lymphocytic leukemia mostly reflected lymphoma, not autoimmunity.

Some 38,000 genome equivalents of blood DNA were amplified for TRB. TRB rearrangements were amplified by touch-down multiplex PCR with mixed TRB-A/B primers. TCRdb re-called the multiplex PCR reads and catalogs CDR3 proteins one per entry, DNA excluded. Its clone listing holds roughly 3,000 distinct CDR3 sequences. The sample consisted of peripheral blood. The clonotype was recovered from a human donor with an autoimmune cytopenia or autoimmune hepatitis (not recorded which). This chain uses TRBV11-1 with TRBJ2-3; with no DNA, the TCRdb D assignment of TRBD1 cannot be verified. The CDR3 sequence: CASSRNGGSTDTQYF.